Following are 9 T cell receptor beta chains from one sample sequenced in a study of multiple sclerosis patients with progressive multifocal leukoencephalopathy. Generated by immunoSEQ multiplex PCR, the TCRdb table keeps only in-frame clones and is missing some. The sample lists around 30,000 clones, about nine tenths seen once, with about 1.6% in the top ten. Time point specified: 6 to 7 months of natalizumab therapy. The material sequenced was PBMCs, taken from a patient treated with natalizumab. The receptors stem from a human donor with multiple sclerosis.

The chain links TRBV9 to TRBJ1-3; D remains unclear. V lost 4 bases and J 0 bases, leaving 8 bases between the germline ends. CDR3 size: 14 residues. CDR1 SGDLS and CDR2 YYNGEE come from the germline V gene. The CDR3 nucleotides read TGTGCCAGCAGCTCATCCTCCTCTGGAAACACCATATATTTT. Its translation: CASSSSSSGNTIYF.

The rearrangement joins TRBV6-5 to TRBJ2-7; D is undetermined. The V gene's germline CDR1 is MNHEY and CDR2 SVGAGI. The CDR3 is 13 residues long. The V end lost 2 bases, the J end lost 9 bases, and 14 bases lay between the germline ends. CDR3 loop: CASSYPGSTRQYF. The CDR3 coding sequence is TGTGCCAGCAGTTACCCCGGATCTACTCGGCAGTACTTC.

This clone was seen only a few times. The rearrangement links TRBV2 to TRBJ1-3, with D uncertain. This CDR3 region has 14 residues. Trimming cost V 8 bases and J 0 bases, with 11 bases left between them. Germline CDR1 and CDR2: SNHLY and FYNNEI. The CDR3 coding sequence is TGTGCCAGCCCCGCCAGGTCCTCTGGAAACACCATATATTTT. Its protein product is CASPARSSGNTIYF.

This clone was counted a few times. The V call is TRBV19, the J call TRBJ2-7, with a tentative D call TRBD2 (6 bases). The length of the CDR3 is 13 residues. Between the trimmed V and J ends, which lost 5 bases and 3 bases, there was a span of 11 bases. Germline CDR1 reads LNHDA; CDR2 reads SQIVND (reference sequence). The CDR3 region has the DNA TGTGCCAGTAGTCTGGGAGGACGCTACGAGCAGTACTTC. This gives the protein CASSLGGRYEQYF.

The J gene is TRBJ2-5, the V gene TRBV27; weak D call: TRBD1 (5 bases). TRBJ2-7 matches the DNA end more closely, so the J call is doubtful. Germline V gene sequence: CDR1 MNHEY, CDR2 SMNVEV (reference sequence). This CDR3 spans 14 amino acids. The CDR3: CASSLRPGIYEQYF. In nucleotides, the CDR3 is TGTGCCAGCAGTTTAAGACCAGGGATTTACGAGCAGTACTTC.

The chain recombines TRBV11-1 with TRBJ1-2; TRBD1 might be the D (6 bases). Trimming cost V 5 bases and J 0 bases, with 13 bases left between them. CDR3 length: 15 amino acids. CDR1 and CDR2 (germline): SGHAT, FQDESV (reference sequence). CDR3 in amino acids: CASSPRQGTNYGYTF. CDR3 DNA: TGTGCCAGCAGCCCTAGGCAGGGGACTAACTATGGCTACACCTTC.

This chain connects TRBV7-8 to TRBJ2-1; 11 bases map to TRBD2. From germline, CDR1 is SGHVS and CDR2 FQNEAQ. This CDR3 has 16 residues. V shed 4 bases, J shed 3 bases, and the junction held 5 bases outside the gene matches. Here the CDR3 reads CASSSKTSGNYNEQFF. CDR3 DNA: TGTGCCAGCAGCTCTAAGACTAGCGGGAACTACAATGAGCAGTTCTTC.

CDR3 loop: CASSIQRMNTEAFF. The CDR3 nucleotides are TGTGCCAGTAGCATACAACGGATGAACACTGAAGCTTTCTTT. This chain links TRBV19 with TRBJ1-1; D uncertain. This CDR3 contains 14 residues. The V gene lost 6 bases and the J gene lost 0 bases, with 11 bases spanning the gap. The germline gives CDR1 LNHDA, CDR2 SQIVND (reference sequence). The variable domain in full, completed from reference TRBV19 and TRBJ1-1, reads DGGITQSPKYLFRKEGQNVTLSCEQNLNHDAMYWYRQDPGQGLRLIYYSQIVNDFQKGDIAEGYSVSREKKESFPLTVTSAQKNPTAFYLCASSIQRMNTEAFFGQGTRLTVV.

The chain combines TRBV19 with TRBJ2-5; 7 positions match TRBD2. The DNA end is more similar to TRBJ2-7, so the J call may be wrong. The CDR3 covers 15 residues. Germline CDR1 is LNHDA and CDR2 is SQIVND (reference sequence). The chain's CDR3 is CASSLPASGSYEQYF. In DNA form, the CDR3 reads TGTGCCAGTAGCCTCCCGGCTAGCGGTTCCTACGAGCAGTACTTC.